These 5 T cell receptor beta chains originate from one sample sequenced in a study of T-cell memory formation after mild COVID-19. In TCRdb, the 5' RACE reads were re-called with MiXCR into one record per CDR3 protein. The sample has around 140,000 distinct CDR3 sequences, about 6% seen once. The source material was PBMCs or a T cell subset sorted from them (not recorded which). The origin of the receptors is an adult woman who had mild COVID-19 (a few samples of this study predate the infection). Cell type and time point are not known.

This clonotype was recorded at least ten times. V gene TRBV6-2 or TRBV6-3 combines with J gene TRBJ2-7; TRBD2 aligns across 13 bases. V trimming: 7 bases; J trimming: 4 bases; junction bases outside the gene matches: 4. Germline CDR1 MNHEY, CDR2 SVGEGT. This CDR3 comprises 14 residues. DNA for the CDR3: TGTGCCAGCACCCGGACTAGCGGGAGTTACGAGCAGTACTTC. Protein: CASTRTSGSYEQYF.

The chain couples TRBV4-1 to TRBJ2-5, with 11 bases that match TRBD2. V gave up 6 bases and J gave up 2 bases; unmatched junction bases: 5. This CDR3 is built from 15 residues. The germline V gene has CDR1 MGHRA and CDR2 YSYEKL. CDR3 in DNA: TGCGCCAGCAGGTCGGGACTAGCGGTTCAAGAGACCCAGTACTTC. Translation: CASRSGLAVQETQYF.

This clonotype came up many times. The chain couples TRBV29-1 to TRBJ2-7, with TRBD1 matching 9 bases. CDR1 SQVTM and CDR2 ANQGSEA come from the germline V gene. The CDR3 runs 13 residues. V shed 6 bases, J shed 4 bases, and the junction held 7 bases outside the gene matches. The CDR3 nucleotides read TGCAGCGTCGCGACAGGGGGGCCGTACGAGCAGTACTTC. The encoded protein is CSVATGGPYEQYF.

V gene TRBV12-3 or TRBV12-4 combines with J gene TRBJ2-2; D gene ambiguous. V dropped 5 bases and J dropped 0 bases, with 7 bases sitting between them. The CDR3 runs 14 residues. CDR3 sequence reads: CASSEVANTGELFF. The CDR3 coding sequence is TGTGCCAGCAGTGAGGTCGCGAACACCGGGGAGCTGTTTTTT.

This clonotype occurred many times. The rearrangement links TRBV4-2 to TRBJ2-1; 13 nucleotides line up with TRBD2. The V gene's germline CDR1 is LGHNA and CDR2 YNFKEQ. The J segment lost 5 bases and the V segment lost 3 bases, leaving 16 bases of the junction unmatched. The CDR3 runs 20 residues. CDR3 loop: CASSQTPGLAGKRGDNEQFF. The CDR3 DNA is TGTGCCAGCAGCCAGACGCCGGGACTAGCGGGGAAAAGAGGAGACAATGAGCAGTTCTTC.